This T cell receptor beta chain is drawn from a study of CD8+ T cells in alopecia areata. Background on the study: Oral tofacitinib (5 to 10 mg twice daily) was administered to treated patients.

Sequencing templates came from extracted RNA that was reverse transcribed into cDNA. The method was immunoSEQ multiplex PCR; TCRdb's version includes in-frame clones alone and lacks a portion of them. Of about 150,000 clones detected, around 50% appear once; the ten largest clones hold more than 6.5%. V was pared by 5 bases and J by 0 bases, with 16 bases between. The CDR3 covers 16 residues. Germline CDR1 is SGHVS and CDR2 is FQNEAQ. Collected material from alopecia areata patients comprised lesional scalp punch biopsies and peripheral blood. The clonotype was recovered from a human donor with alopecia areata. The J gene is TRBJ1-1, the V gene TRBV7-8; D is uncertain. Sequenced: CD4+ T cells sorted from blood. The CDR3 region has the DNA TGTGCCAGCAGCCCGCAGACGATTCGCTTGAACACTGAAGCTTTCTTT. Protein sequence: CASSPQTIRLNTEAFF.